This entry concerns a single T cell receptor beta chain. Its antigen is not known. This specimen comes from a study of identical twins. Study-level points and caveats: There were fewer insertions in abundant cord blood beta clonotypes, but memory repertoires showed no such pattern.

Germline CDR1 is DFQATT and CDR2 is SNEGSKA (reference sequence). Trimming cost V 6 bases and J 0 bases, with 15 bases left between them. This CDR3 has 15 amino acids. In TCRdb, the 5' RACE reads were re-called with MiXCR into one record per CDR3 protein. The repertoire holds some 900,000 distinct CDR3 sequences, with more than 9% as singletons. In addition, the sample was reused for a study of yellow fever vaccine responses in identical twins. In that study: After vaccination, twins' T cell response reportedly seemed partly convergent, partly personalized.

The V call is TRBV20-1, the J call TRBJ2-1, with D tentatively TRBD1 or TRBD2 (5 bases each). This receptor was obtained from a woman aged 18-29 years in good health. The sample consisted of PBMCs. CDR3 bases: TGCAGTGCATCTCCCACGGGGCCCTCCTACAATGAGCAGTTCTTC. Translated, it gives CSASPTGPSYNEQFF.